These T cell receptor beta chains were read from a single sample in a study of T cell responses to AZD1222 COVID-19 vaccine. Here immunoSEQ multiplex PCR was the method, and the copy in TCRdb shows in-frame clones only, minus some. The sample yields about 100,000 clones, around 90% seen once. The sample consisted of peripheral blood, taken on day 0 of AZD1222 vaccination. These TCRs come from an adult in good health. Each CDR3 is given without its conserved first and last residue.

TRBJ1-5 TRBV3-1/TRBV3-2 ASSQVGGNQPQH
TRBJ2-6 TRBV6-6 AISAGANVLT
TRBJ1-5 TRBV2 ASTLTLTYQPQH
TRBJ2-2 TRBV28 ASSSPGLADGELF
TRBJ2-4 TRBV3-1/TRBV3-2 ATGQGKNIQY
TRBJ1-5 TRBV15 ATSFGRQPQH
TRBJ2-7 TRBV13 ASSRTGGEQY
TRBJ2-7 TRBV27 ATGGQGLEQY
TRBJ2-1 TRBV29-1 SVEQLTYNEQF
TRBJ1-4 TRBV28 ASSRETGANNEKLF
TRBJ2-7 TRBV6-4 ASSLTKFEAQY
TRBJ2-7 TRBV5-1 ASSLVMAGPYEQY
TRBJ2-1 TRBV5-1 ASSLVLAGGPGYNEQF
TRBJ1-1 TRBV6-6 ASKHTEAF
TRBJ2-2 TRBV27 ASISQREWGTGELF